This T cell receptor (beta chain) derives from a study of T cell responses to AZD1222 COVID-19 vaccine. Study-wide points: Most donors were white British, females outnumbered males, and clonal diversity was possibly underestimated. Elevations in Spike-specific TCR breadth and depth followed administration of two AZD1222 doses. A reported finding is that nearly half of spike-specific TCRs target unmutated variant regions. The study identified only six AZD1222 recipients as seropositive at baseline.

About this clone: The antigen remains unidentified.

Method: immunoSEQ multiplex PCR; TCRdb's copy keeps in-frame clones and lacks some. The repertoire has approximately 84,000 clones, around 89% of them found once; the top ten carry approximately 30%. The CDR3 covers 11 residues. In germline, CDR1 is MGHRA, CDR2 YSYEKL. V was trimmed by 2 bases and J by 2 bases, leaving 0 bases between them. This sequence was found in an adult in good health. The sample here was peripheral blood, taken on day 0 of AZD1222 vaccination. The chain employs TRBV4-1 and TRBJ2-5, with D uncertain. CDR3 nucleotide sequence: TGCGCCAGCAGCCAACAAGAGACCCAGTACTTC. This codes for CASSQQETQYF.